A selection of T cell receptor beta chains follows, all from one sample in a study of blood T cell repertoires in COVID-19. Data came from immunoSEQ multiplex PCR; TCRdb stores just in-frame clones and leaves some out. The sample lists about 280,000 clones; approximately 81% were seen once. The sample consisted of PBMCs or T cells enriched from blood (not recorded which). These TCRs come from a woman in her fifties or sixties who had recovered from COVID-19. Both conserved end residues are part of each CDR3. The D gene is left open where the match is weak. Only some rows state a clone size, as once, few, many or a class for expanded clones.

d_gene	abundance	v_gene	len	j_gene	CDR3nt	CDR3aa
.	.	TRBV11-2	15	TRBJ2-1	TGTGCCAGCAGCTTAGCCCGGGACTTCCACAATGAGCAGTTCTTC	CASSLARDFHNEQFF
TRBD1	.	TRBV2	14	TRBJ2-7	TGTGCCAGCTGCAAGGACAGGAGCTCCTACGAGCAGTACTTC	CASCKDRSSYEQYF
.	.	TRBV28	13	TRBJ2-1	TGTGCCAGCAGTCCCCCCCTCTACAATGAGCAGTTCTTC	CASSPPLYNEQFF
TRBD2	.	TRBV6-2/TRBV6-3	14	TRBJ2-7	TGTGCCAGCAGTTCCGGGACTAGCGGGATCGAGCAGTACTTC	CASSSGTSGIEQYF
TRBD1	.	TRBV15	15	TRBJ1-1	TGTGCCACCAGCAGGGGACAGGCCATGAACACTGAAGCTTTCTTT	CATSRGQAMNTEAFF
TRBD2	.	TRBV7-8	16	TRBJ2-3	TGTGCCACACGAGGAGGATCACTAGCGGGGTCAGATACGCAGTATTTT	CATRGGSLAGSDTQYF
TRBD1	once	TRBV5-1	16	TRBJ1-1	TGCGCCAGCAGACAACGGACAGGTAACATGAACACTGAAGCTTTCTTT	CASRQRTGNMNTEAFF
.	few	TRBV30	14	TRBJ1-3	TGTGCCTGGGAACCGGGCAGGGTGTCCCACACCATATATTTT	CAWEPGRVSHTIYF
TRBD1	.	TRBV5-1	16	TRBJ1-1	TGCGCCAGCAGCTTGGGAGACAGGGGAAGGACCGCTGAAGCTTTCTTT	CASSLGDRGRTAEAFF
TRBD1	.	TRBV27	15	TRBJ2-3	TGTGCCAGCAGTTTGACAGGGATCAGCACAGATACGCAGTATTTT	CASSLTGISTDTQYF
.	.	TRBV5-5	15	TRBJ1-2	TGTGCCAGCAGCCCGCTAGAGGTGTTCAGCTATGGCTACACCTTC	CASSPLEVFSYGYTF
.	.	TRBV5-1	16	TRBJ1-1	TGCGCCAGCAGCTTGGGTGGCGGTATCGTGAACACTGAAGCTTTCTTT	CASSLGGGIVNTEAFF
.	.	TRBV10-2	15	TRBJ1-4	TGCGCCAGCAGTGAGTCCAGGGCCCTTAATGAAAAACTGTTTTTT	CASSESRALNEKLFF
.	.	TRBV19	15	TRBJ1-5	TGTGCCAGTAGTATAGTACGGCAGGTTAATCAGCCCCAGCATTTT	CASSIVRQVNQPQHF
.	.	TRBV7-2	13	TRBJ2-7	TGTGCCAGCAGCCCTCCCTCGGGAGTCGAGCAGTACTTC	CASSPPSGVEQYF
.	few	TRBV11-2	13	TRBJ1-6	TGTGCCAGCAGCTTAGCTGCGGGTTCACCCCTCCACTTT	CASSLAAGSPLHF
TRBD1	.	TRBV7-8	16	TRBJ1-2	TGTGCCAGCAGCTTAGCCGCGGCAGGGGGCGCGGTTGGCTACACCTTC	CASSLAAAGGAVGYTF
.	.	TRBV4-1	15	TRBJ1-5	TGCGCCAGCAGCCAAGCCAGTTCATCCAATCAGCCCCAGCATTTT	CASSQASSSNQPQHF
TRBD1	few	TRBV19	15	TRBJ1-2	TGTGCCAGTAGTCGAGCCGGGACAGGGTACTATGGCTACACCTTC	CASSRAGTGYYGYTF
.	.	TRBV6-5	14	TRBJ1-6	TGTGCCAGCAGTTACGACAGTCGGAATTCACCCCTCCACTTT	CASSYDSRNSPLHF
.	.	TRBV24-1	12	TRBJ1-5	TGTGCCACCAGTGATGCAGGACAGCCCCAGCATTTT	CATSDAGQPQHF
.	.	TRBV7-2	16	TRBJ1-6	TGTGCCAGCAGCTTATCACCGAGCTCCTATAATTCACCCCTCCACTTT	CASSLSPSSYNSPLHF
.	.	TRBV25-1	13	TRBJ2-7	TGTGCCAGCGAGGACAGAAGGGCCTACGAGCAGTACTTC	CASEDRRAYEQYF